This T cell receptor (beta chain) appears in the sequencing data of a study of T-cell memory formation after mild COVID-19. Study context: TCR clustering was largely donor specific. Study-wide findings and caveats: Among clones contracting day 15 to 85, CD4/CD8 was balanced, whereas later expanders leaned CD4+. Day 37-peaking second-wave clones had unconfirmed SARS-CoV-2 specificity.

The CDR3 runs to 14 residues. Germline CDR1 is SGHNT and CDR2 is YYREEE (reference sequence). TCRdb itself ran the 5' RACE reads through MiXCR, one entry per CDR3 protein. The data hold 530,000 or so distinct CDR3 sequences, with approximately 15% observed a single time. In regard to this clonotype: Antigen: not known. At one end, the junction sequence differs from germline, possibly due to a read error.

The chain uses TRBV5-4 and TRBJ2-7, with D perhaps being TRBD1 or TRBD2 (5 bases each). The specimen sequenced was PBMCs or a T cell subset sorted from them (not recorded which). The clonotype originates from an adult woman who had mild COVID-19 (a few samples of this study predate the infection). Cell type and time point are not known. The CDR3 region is CPSSRDGTRYEQYF. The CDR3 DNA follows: TGTCCCAGCAGCCGGGACGGGACCCGCTACGAGCAGTACTTC. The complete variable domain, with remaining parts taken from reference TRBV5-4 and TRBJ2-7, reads ETGVTQSPTHLIKTRGQQVTLRCSSQSGHNTVSWYQQALGQGPQFIFQYYREEENGRGNFPPRFSGLQFPNYSSELNVNALELDDSALYLCPSSRDGTRYEQYFGPGTRLTVT.